Presented here are 27 T cell receptor beta chains from one specimen sequenced in a study of cytomegalovirus exposure and HLA in healthy donors (dated by TCRdb to 2015 to 2018). Libraries were constructed by the immunoSEQ multiplex PCR assay. For the multiplex PCR, a mixture combining 60 forward primers for TCR Vbeta segments and 13 reverse primers for TCR Jbeta segments was used. Imported from immuneACCESS, the table was reduced by TCRdb to in-frame sequences with V and J called. These copies leave out some clones; in studies compared against another copy, an unresolved V gene accounts for under half, and the cause of the remainder is not known. The sample table lists approximately 180,000 clones, 80% to 90% of them with a count of one. The ten largest clones capture 4.8% of the sample. Sample: PBMCs. Receptor source: a girl under 18 in good health and CMV-seropositive.

The chain employs TRBV5-4 and TRBJ2-7; D might be TRBD1 (5 bases). This CDR3 has 15 amino acids. Germline V CDR1 and CDR2: SGHNT, YYREEE (reference sequence). The germline V and J ends were trimmed by 3 bases and 2 bases, with 15 bases remaining between them. The CDR3 bases are TGTGCCAGCAGCTCCCCCCGACAAGGGGCCTACGAGCAGTACTTC. As protein: CASSSPRQGAYEQYF. Together with reference TRBV5-4 and TRBJ2-7, the CDR3 gives the full variable domain: ETGVTQSPTHLIKTRGQQVTLRCSSQSGHNTVSWYQQALGQGPQFIFQYYREEENGRGNFPPRFSGLQFPNYSSELNVNALELDDSALYLCASSSPRQGAYEQYFGPGTRLTVT.

The rearrangement links TRBV30 to TRBJ2-3; TRBD2 aligns across 7 bases. This CDR3 contains 14 residues. Germline V lookup: CDR1 GTSNPN, CDR2 SVGIG (reference sequence). V was pared by 7 bases and J by 1 base, with 8 bases of the junction left unmatched. The CDR3 region has the DNA TGTGCCTTTTTAGCGGGTCGGGGCACAGATACGCAGTATTTT. Its translation: CAFLAGRGTDTQYF.

The chain carries TRBV30 and TRBJ1-1; TRBD1 matches at 8 bases. The CDR3 is 13 residues long. The germline CDR1 and CDR2 sequences are GTSNPN and SVGIG (reference sequence). CDR3 sequence (DNA): TGTGCTTTTAAAACAGGGGGGAACACTGAAGCTTTCTTT. Its translation: CAFKTGGNTEAFF.

The chain joins TRBV20-1 to TRBJ1-2; D gene uncertain. V gave up 3 bases and J gave up 6 bases, with 5 bases separating them. The CDR3 runs to 10 residues. The germline CDR1 and CDR2 sequences are DFQATT and SNEGSKA (reference sequence). This chain's CDR3 is CSASPHGYTF. CDR3 nucleotides: TGCAGTGCTAGTCCTCATGGCTACACCTTC.

J is TRBJ1-1 and V is TRBV19; TRBD1 aligns across 8 bases. Germline CDR1 reads LNHDA; CDR2 reads SQIVND (reference sequence). V was clipped by 3 bases and J by 1 base; unmatched bases: 4. This CDR3 spans 15 amino acids. Here the CDR3 DNA reads TGTGCCAGTAGTATCGACAGGGGTACGAACACTGAAGCTTTCTTT. Translated: CASSIDRGTNTEAFF.

The V call is TRBV9, the J call TRBJ1-1; D perhaps matches TRBD1 (6 bases). The germline V gene has CDR1 SGDLS and CDR2 YYNGEE. The V end was cut by 1 base, the J end by 4 bases, with 26 bases between. The CDR3 sequence is 19 residues long. The CDR3 sequence: CASSVNPEKNRVVLTEAFF. In DNA, the CDR3 is TGTGCCAGCAGCGTAAATCCGGAAAAAAACAGGGTAGTACTCACTGAAGCTTTCTTT.

The CDR3 sequence: CASSFSGATEAFF. Here the CDR3 DNA reads TGCGCCAGCAGCTTTTCTGGGGCGACTGAAGCTTTCTTT. V usage is TRBV5-1 and J usage is TRBJ1-1; D is perhaps TRBD1 (5 bases). There are 13 residues in the CDR3. With 2 bases removed from V and 5 bases from J, the gap between germline ends came to 10 bases. Germline CDR1 and CDR2: SGHRS and YFSETQ.

This clone was observed a few times. This chain joins TRBV11-3 and TRBJ2-1; D may be TRBD2 (5 bases). The CDR3 sequence is 13 residues long. V shed 3 bases and J shed 7 bases, with 10 bases lying between them. Germline V lookup: CDR1 SGHNT, CDR2 YENEEA. CDR3 residues: CASSLRDWNEQFF. CDR3 DNA: TGTGCCAGCAGCTTGAGGGATTGGAATGAGCAGTTCTTC.

The chain couples TRBV11-2 to TRBJ2-7; TRBD2 aligns across 7 bases. Germline CDR1 and CDR2: SGHAT and FQNNGV. V lost 1 base to trimming and J lost 3 bases; unmatched junction nucleotides: 3. This CDR3 has 14 amino acids. As DNA, the CDR3 is TGTGCCAGCAGCTTAGGGGGGGGAAGCTACGAGCAGTACTTC. It yields the protein CASSLGGGSYEQYF.

This chain uses TRBV14 with TRBJ2-5; TRBD1 matches 8 bases. The last part of the DNA fits TRBJ2-7 better; the J call may be wrong. CDR3 length: 15 residues. The V gene's germline CDR1 is SGHDN and CDR2 FVKESK. CDR3 nucleotides: TGTGCCAGCAGCCACCGGACAGGGTATAACTACGAGCAGTACTTC. Amino acids: CASSHRTGYNYEQYF.

The chain employs TRBV7-6 and TRBJ1-1, with 7 nucleotides matching TRBD1. The CDR3 has 15 amino acids. Germline assignment: CDR1 SGHVS and CDR2 FNYEAQ. Trimming removed 4 bases from V and 2 bases from J; junction bases left unmatched: 7. CDR3 residues: CASSWGTGANTEAFF. The DNA of the CDR3 is TGTGCCAGCAGCTGGGGTACAGGGGCCAACACTGAAGCTTTCTTT.

A note on this clone: The same CDR3 arises from other DNA sequences in this sample as well. The chain recombines TRBV6-5 with TRBJ1-1; TRBD1 might be the D (5 bases). V lost 3 bases, J lost 7 bases, and 12 bases lay in between. Germline CDR1 is MNHEY and CDR2 is SVGAGI. This CDR3 has 13 amino acids. CDR3 DNA: TGTGCCAGCAGTTATAGGGGCGGGGGTGAAGCTTTCTTT. Its protein is CASSYRGGGEAFF.

The V and J genes are TRBV12-5 and TRBJ1-2; D call uncertain. The ends were cut back, 0 bases at V and 4 bases at J, with 6 bases in the middle. This CDR3 contains 13 residues. Germline CDR1 LGHNT, CDR2 FRNRAP. CDR3 DNA: TGTGCTAGTGGTTTGGTACTCCCCTATGGCTACACCTTC. Translating gives CASGLVLPYGYTF.

The sample holds a few counts of this clone. V and J are TRBV5-4 and TRBJ1-1; 7 bases align to TRBD1. The CDR3 covers 14 residues. With V trimmed by 3 bases and J by 4 bases, 6 bases remained unmatched. Germline CDR1 is SGHNT and CDR2 is YYREEE (reference sequence). The CDR3 region is CASSSDRFGTEAFF. CDR3 bases: TGTGCCAGCAGCTCGGACAGGTTCGGCACTGAAGCTTTCTTT.

The rearrangement links TRBV28 to TRBJ2-5, with 7 bases matching TRBD1. The DNA end lines up better with TRBJ2-7; the J call may be wrong. This CDR3 has 14 residues. Germline-derived CDR1 and CDR2 are MDHEN and SYDVKM. This chain's CDR3 is CASSGAGGSYEQYF. CDR3 nucleotide sequence: TGTGCCAGCTCCGGGGCAGGGGGCTCCTACGAGCAGTACTTC.

This rearrangement joins TRBV4-1 to TRBJ2-1; the match to TRBD2 covers 7 bases. Germline V CDR1 and CDR2: MGHRA, YSYEKL. Trimming removed 2 bases from V and 2 bases from J; junction bases left unmatched: 0. The CDR3 length is 14 residues. CDR3 loop: CASSQRGAYNEQFF. CDR3 nucleotide sequence: TGCGCCAGCAGCCAACGGGGGGCCTACAATGAGCAGTTCTTC.

The chain is built from TRBV7-9 and TRBJ1-2; TRBD1 agrees at 7 bases. The CDR3 consists of 15 residues. V dropped 5 bases and J dropped 1; count of bases not matched to a gene: 7. CDR1 SEHNR and CDR2 FQNEAQ come from the germline V gene (reference sequence). This CDR3 is CASSPQGNRNYGYTF. The CDR3 region has the DNA TGTGCCAGCAGCCCACAGGGGAATCGTAACTATGGCTACACCTTC.

V is TRBV5-6 and J is TRBJ2-7, with D possibly being TRBD1 (5 bases). Per germline, CDR1 SGHDT and CDR2 YYEEEE. V lost 4 bases to trimming and J lost 4 bases, with 9 bases between them. The CDR3 consists of 12 residues. The CDR3 DNA reads TGTGCCAGCAGCCATAACAGGTACGAGCAGTACTTC. Protein: CASSHNRYEQYF.

The chain employs TRBV19 and TRBJ1-3; D remains ambiguous. The V and J ends lost 7 bases and 4 bases respectively, with 14 bases between them. Germline V gene data show CDR1 as LNHDA and CDR2 as SQIVND (reference sequence). The CDR3 spans 14 residues. The CDR3 reads CASTTGSLGNTIYF. In nucleotides, the CDR3 is TGTGCCAGTACCACCGGGAGTTTAGGAAACACCATATATTTT.

The chain employs TRBV7-6 and TRBJ1-2; TRBD1 is a possible D gene (5 bases). V lost 2 bases to trimming and J lost 4 bases, with 5 bases between them. Germline V gene data show CDR1 as SGHVS and CDR2 as FNYEAQ. CDR3 length equals 12 residues. The CDR3 DNA sequence: TGTGCCAGCAGCTTACAGGGCTATGGCTACACCTTC. Its protein product is CASSLQGYGYTF.

In DNA, the CDR3 is TGTGCCAGCCGAATTGGGACAGGCAACTATGGCTACACCTTC. It yields the protein CASRIGTGNYGYTF. This chain links TRBV27 with TRBJ1-2; TRBD1 aligns across 8 bases. The CDR3 is 14 residues long. Germline V lookup: CDR1 MNHEY, CDR2 SMNVEV (reference sequence). The junction had 7 bases not matched to a gene; V was cut back by 8 bases and J by 2 bases.

The V gene is TRBV6-6, the J gene TRBJ1-5; D not resolved. Germline lookup yields CDR1 MNHNY and CDR2 SVGAGI (reference sequence). The CDR3 has 14 amino acids. With 5 bases removed from V and 0 bases from J, the gap between germline ends came to 8 bases. The CDR3 DNA reads TGTGCCAGCAGTACCACGGTTAGCAATCAGCCCCAGCATTTT. It translates to CASSTTVSNQPQHF.

The genes are TRBV5-1 and TRBJ1-2; no firm D call. The CDR3 runs to 15 residues. The germline V and J ends were trimmed by 3 bases and 0 bases, with 12 bases remaining between them. Germline V CDR1 and CDR2: SGHRS, YFSETQ. The CDR3 DNA follows: TGCGCCAGCAGCTCAGGTCCTATCGCTAACTATGGCTACACCTTC. Translation gives CASSSGPIANYGYTF. Full variable domain (outside the CDR3, taken from reference TRBV5-1 and TRBJ1-2): KAGVTQTPRYLIKTRGQQVTLSCSPISGHRSVSWYQQTPGQGLQFLFEYFSETQRNKGNFPGRFSGRQFSNSRSEMNVSTLELGDSALYLCASSSGPIANYGYTFGSGTRLTVV.

The chain joins TRBV4-1 to TRBJ1-2, with 7 nucleotides matching TRBD1. The V gene's germline CDR1 is MGHRA and CDR2 YSYEKL. V lost 1 base to trimming and J lost 2 bases; unmatched junction nucleotides: 7. CDR3 length: 16 amino acids. CDR3 nucleotides: TGCGCCAGCAGCCAAGTGGTTGGACAGGCGAACTATGGCTACACCTTC. It encodes CASSQVVGQANYGYTF.

The CDR3 loop reads CASSAENLQGANEKLFF. CDR3 DNA: TGTGCCAGCAGCGCTGAAAACCTACAGGGGGCGAATGAAAAACTGTTTTTT. The chain recombines TRBV9 with TRBJ1-4, with TRBD1 matching 9 bases. This CDR3 contains 17 residues. Germline CDR1 reads SGDLS; CDR2 reads YYNGEE. V was clipped by 3 bases and J by 5 bases; unmatched bases: 11.

The gene calls are TRBV11-3 and TRBJ1-1; possible D gene TRBD1, 6 bases. CDR1 and CDR2 (germline): SGHNT, YENEEA. This CDR3 has 12 residues. V was cut by 5 bases and J by 11 bases, with 15 bases left in between. The CDR3 nucleotides read TGTGCCAGCAGCCAACAGGGCCCTCGGGCTTTCTTT. Translation gives CASSQQGPRAFF.

The chain employs TRBV6-5 and TRBJ1-2; D possibly corresponds to TRBD1 (6 bases). The CDR3 spans 14 residues. Trimming took 6 bases from V and 2 from J, leaving 13 bases between them. Germline-derived CDR1 and CDR2 are MNHEY and SVGAGI. Written as DNA, the CDR3 is TGTGCCAGCAGGAGACAGGCAATGAACTATGGCTACACCTTC. It is translated as CASRRQAMNYGYTF.